A single sample gave rise to the 27 T cell receptor beta chains below, sequenced in a study of early stage breast cancer tumors. Using immunoSEQ multiplex PCR, the repertoire was profiled, and TCRdb retains in-frame clones only, with some absent. The sample lists approximately 75,000 clones; approximately 80% were seen once. Sequencing was carried out using blood. The receptors were sampled from a person aged 40 to 49 with breast cancer.

The J gene is TRBJ2-6, the V gene TRBV28; 8 nucleotides line up with TRBD1. The CDR3 sequence is 18 residues long. Germline CDR1 and CDR2: MDHEN and SYDVKM. Trimming at V came to 4 bases and at J to 0 bases, leaving 8 bases not matched to a gene. CDR3: CASSSIQGVSSGANVLTF. Written as DNA, the CDR3 is TGTGCCAGCAGTTCCATACAGGGGGTGAGCTCTGGGGCCAACGTCCTGACTTTC. The whole variable domain, remainder taken from reference TRBV28 and TRBJ2-6, is DVKVTQSSRYLVKRTGEKVFLECVQDMDHENMFWYRQDPGLGLRLIYFSYDVKMKEKGDIPEGYSVSREKKERFSLILESASTNQTSMYLCASSSIQGVSSGANVLTFGAGSRLTVL.

This clone was recorded only once. V is TRBV28 and J is TRBJ1-2; D gene unclear. Germline values: CDR1 MDHEN, CDR2 SYDVKM. CDR3 size: 15 residues. V was pared by 2 bases and J by 0 bases, with 10 bases between. The CDR3 spells CASSLGKGTNYGYTF. The CDR3 bases are TGTGCCAGCAGTTTAGGAAAAGGGACTAACTATGGCTACACCTTC.

This chain joins TRBV15 and TRBJ1-1; D gene unclear. The V gene's germline CDR1 is LNHNV and CDR2 YYDKDF (reference sequence). The CDR3 extends over 12 amino acids. The V gene lost 5 bases and the J gene lost 4 bases, with 8 bases spanning the gap. The CDR3 DNA is TGTGCCACCAGCGTAGGAGGCACTGAAGCTTTCTTT. Its protein product is CATSVGGTEAFF.

V usage is TRBV20-1 and J usage is TRBJ2-5; unclear D gene. This CDR3 is 10 amino acids long. Per germline, CDR1 DFQATT and CDR2 SNEGSKA (reference sequence). V was cut by 6 bases and J by 5 bases, with 7 bases left in between. The CDR3 DNA reads as TGCAGTGCCGAAGGGGAGACCCAGTACTTC. Translation gives CSAEGETQYF.

This clone showed up just a few times. This chain joins TRBV9 and TRBJ2-1; 11 positions match TRBD2. From germline, CDR1 is SGDLS and CDR2 YYNGEE. The ends lost 4 bases at V and 7 bases at J; junction bases unmatched: 7. This CDR3 contains 15 residues. CDR3 DNA sequence: TGTGCCAGCAGCCTCACACTAGCGGGAGCTAATGAGCAGTTCTTC. This codes for CASSLTLAGANEQFF.

This clone was seen just once. The chain has TRBV7-6 and TRBJ2-3; TRBD2 aligns across 7 bases. With V trimmed by 5 bases and J by 4 bases, 12 bases remained unmatched. Germline-derived CDR1 and CDR2 are SGHVS and FNYEAQ. CDR3 length equals 16 residues. CDR3 sequence: CASSVGPGRESDTQYF. The CDR3 DNA is TGTGCCAGCAGCGTGGGGCCGGGGAGGGAATCAGATACGCAGTATTTT.

V usage is TRBV20-1 and J usage is TRBJ2-7; D remains ambiguous. Between the trimmed V and J ends, which lost 2 bases and 5 bases, there was a span of 4 bases. Germline CDR1 reads DFQATT; CDR2 reads SNEGSKA (reference sequence). The CDR3 spans 10 residues. CDR3 nucleotides: TGCAGTGCTAGATTCCACGAGCAGTACTTC. It codes for CSARFHEQYF.

This clone was seen just once. V gene TRBV5-1 combines with J gene TRBJ2-5, with 7 bases lining up with TRBD1. Germline assignment: CDR1 SGHRS and CDR2 YFSETQ. The CDR3 runs 15 residues. Trimming at V came to 2 bases and at J to 2 bases, leaving 6 bases not matched to a gene. The CDR3 loop is CASSLGGMGQETQYF. The CDR3 DNA reads as TGCGCCAGCAGCTTAGGGGGCATGGGACAAGAGACCCAGTACTTC.

This clone appeared a single time. V and J are TRBV2 and TRBJ2-3; 12 bases are shared with TRBD2. V lost 4 bases, J lost 5 bases, and 4 bases stayed unmatched. CDR1 SNHLY and CDR2 FYNNEI come from the germline V gene. The CDR3 extends over 15 amino acids. DNA of the CDR3: TGTGCCAGCAGTGTCCTAGCGGGAGGGGGAGATACGCAGTATTTT. It translates to CASSVLAGGGDTQYF.

This clone was observed once. The chain employs TRBV27 and TRBJ2-1; a possible D gene is TRBD1 (6 bases). The CDR3 length is 16 residues. V was clipped by 7 bases and J by 2 bases, with 18 bases between them. CDR1 is MNHEY and CDR2 is SMNVEV in the germline V gene (reference sequence). This CDR3 is CASTLGGQRPYNEQFF. In nucleotides, the CDR3 is TGTGCCAGCACCCTAGGGGGTCAGCGGCCCTACAATGAGCAGTTCTTC.

This clone appeared a single time. The genes are TRBV5-1 and TRBJ2-2; D may be TRBD1 (6 bases). The CDR3 consists of 14 residues. V lost 1 base to trimming and J lost 4 bases, with 8 bases between them. In germline, CDR1 is SGHRS, CDR2 YFSETQ. CDR3 DNA: TGCGCCAGCAGCTTGACAGGGTTCACCGGGGAGCTGTTTTTT. Protein sequence: CASSLTGFTGELFF.

The CDR3 region has the DNA TGTGCCTGGGCCCCCCCAGGGGTCCACACCGGGGAGCTGTTTTTT. It specifies CAWAPPGVHTGELFF. V usage is TRBV30 and J usage is TRBJ2-2; weak D call: TRBD1 (6 bases). Germline assignment: CDR1 GTSNPN and CDR2 SVGIG (reference sequence). This CDR3 comprises 15 residues. Trimming stripped 5 bases from V and 3 bases from J, with 16 bases between.

V gene TRBV7-9 combines with J gene TRBJ2-1, with 11 bases that match TRBD1. The CDR3 is made up of 15 amino acids. Germline CDR1 SEHNR, CDR2 FQNEAQ (reference sequence). V dropped 5 bases and J dropped 3; count of bases not matched to a gene: 3. DNA for the CDR3: TGTGCCAGCAGCGCCGGGACAGGGGGCTACAATGAGCAGTTCTTC. This sequence encodes CASSAGTGGYNEQFF.

This clone was recorded once. The genes are TRBV30 and TRBJ2-2; D may be TRBD1 or TRBD2 (5 bases each). The germline V gene has CDR1 GTSNPN and CDR2 SVGIG (reference sequence). The CDR3 extends over 14 amino acids. Trimming took 2 bases from V and 6 from J, leaving 13 bases between them. The CDR3 DNA is TGTGCCTGGAGTCGGGGCGGCCGGGCCGGGGAGCTGTTTTTT. Its translation: CAWSRGGRAGELFF.

The chain joins TRBV18 to TRBJ1-1; D remains ambiguous. The V end was cut by 2 bases, the J end by 2 bases, with 15 bases between. The CDR3 is made up of 16 amino acids. Looked up from germline, CDR1 is KGHSH and CDR2 is LQKENI. CDR3 DNA sequence: TGTGCCAGCTCACCAGGTCGACCGGTGGGTAACACTGAAGCTTTCTTT. Translation gives CASSPGRPVGNTEAFF.

The gene calls are TRBV6-1 and TRBJ2-1; D not certain. From germline, CDR1 is MNHNS and CDR2 SASEGT. The CDR3 loop spans 13 amino acids. Deletions cut 5 bases from V and 2 bases from J, with 7 bases between. CDR3 DNA: TGTGCCAGCAGTTTCGACACCTACAATGAGCAGTTCTTC. Protein product: CASSFDTYNEQFF.

The rearrangement joins TRBV28 to TRBJ1-1; TRBD1 aligns across 8 bases. After removal of 7 bases from V and 2 bases from J, the junction contained 3 bases not matched to a gene. The germline V gene has CDR1 MDHEN and CDR2 SYDVKM. The CDR3 consists of 13 residues. This chain's CDR3 is CASTDRANTEAFF. In nucleotides, the CDR3 is TGTGCCAGCACGGACAGGGCTAACACTGAAGCTTTCTTT. Filled out from reference TRBV28 and TRBJ1-1, the complete variable domain reads DVKVTQSSRYLVKRTGEKVFLECVQDMDHENMFWYRQDPGLGLRLIYFSYDVKMKEKGDIPEGYSVSREKKERFSLILESASTNQTSMYLCASTDRANTEAFFGQGTRLTVV.

This chain links TRBV29-1 with TRBJ2-7, with 11 bases aligning to TRBD1. Germline loops: CDR1 SQVTM, CDR2 ANQGSEA. Germline trimming cut 7 bases from V and 6 bases from J; bases unmatched to any gene: 8. This CDR3 has 13 amino acids. CDR3 in DNA: TGCAGCGCCGGAATCGGACAGGGGGCCGAGCAGTACTTC. This encodes CSAGIGQGAEQYF.

This chain joins TRBV19 and TRBJ1-1, with TRBD1 matching over 8 bases. Germline-derived CDR1 and CDR2 are LNHDA and SQIVND (reference sequence). Trimming removed 3 bases from V and 0 bases from J; junction bases left unmatched: 3. The length of the CDR3 is 15 residues. The CDR3 protein is CASSISGGLNTEAFF. Written as DNA, the CDR3 is TGTGCCAGTAGTATTTCAGGGGGCCTGAACACTGAAGCTTTCTTT.

The chain is built from TRBV18 and TRBJ2-3; 10 bases line up with TRBD1. The V gene's germline CDR1 is KGHSH and CDR2 LQKENI. After removal of 3 bases from V and 3 bases from J, the junction contained 3 bases not matched to a gene. CDR3 size: 15 residues. CDR3 residues: CASSPGQGNTDTQYF. CDR3 DNA sequence: TGTGCCAGCTCACCGGGACAGGGGAATACAGATACGCAGTATTTT.

This chain connects TRBV7-9 to TRBJ2-1; TRBD2 matches at 11 bases. The junction had 4 bases not matched to a gene; V was cut back by 5 bases and J by 4 bases. The germline V gene encodes CDR1 SEHNR and CDR2 FQNEAQ (reference sequence). CDR3 length: 15 residues. The CDR3 sequence: CASSPTSGTYNEQFF. The CDR3 DNA reads as TGTGCCAGCAGCCCGACTAGCGGGACTTACAATGAGCAGTTCTTC.

The chain carries TRBV18 and TRBJ1-5; perhaps TRBD1 as D (5 bases). Germline V gene sequence: CDR1 KGHSH, CDR2 LQKENI. This CDR3 contains 14 residues. The V end lost 6 bases, the J end lost 0 bases, and 9 bases lay between the germline ends. This CDR3 is CASSTEDSNQPQHF. The CDR3 region has the DNA TGTGCCAGCTCGACAGAGGATAGCAATCAGCCCCAGCATTTT.

The CDR3 nucleotides read TGCGCCAGCAGCCAAGAGGTTGGCCTGAACACTGAAGCTTTCTTT. Translated, it gives CASSQEVGLNTEAFF. The chain employs TRBV4-1 and TRBJ1-1; no clear D gene. This CDR3 is 15 amino acids long. Germline CDR1 MGHRA, CDR2 YSYEKL. V dropped 0 bases and J dropped 0 bases, with 8 bases sitting between them.

The table lists this clone with a count of one. The V gene is TRBV6-5, the J gene TRBJ1-2; 7 bases line up with TRBD1. Trimming removed 5 bases from V and 5 bases from J; junction bases left unmatched: 11. Germline V lookup: CDR1 MNHEY, CDR2 SVGAGI. The CDR3 extends over 15 amino acids. The CDR3 here is CASSPTGQLFYGYTF. The CDR3 DNA follows: TGTGCCAGCAGTCCCACGGGACAGCTTTTTTATGGCTACACCTTC.

This chain joins TRBV11-3 and TRBJ2-5; 10 nucleotides align to TRBD1. The CDR3 length is 13 residues. Germline trimming cut 5 bases from V and 7 bases from J; bases unmatched to any gene: 4. CDR1 is SGHNT, CDR2 YENEEA, per germline. In DNA form, the CDR3 reads TGTGCCAGCAGCCCTAGGACAGGGGGGACCCAGTACTTC. It codes for CASSPRTGGTQYF.

The V and J genes are TRBV14 and TRBJ2-4; D is ambiguous. The CDR3 sequence is 14 residues long. Germline-derived CDR1 and CDR2 are SGHDN and FVKESK. Trimming took off 5 bases at V and 0 bases at J, with 8 bases between the two ends. The DNA of the CDR3 is TGTGCCAGCAGCTCCAACCTAGCCAAAAACATTCAGTACTTC. It translates to CASSSNLAKNIQYF. Filled out from reference TRBV14 and TRBJ2-4, the complete variable domain reads EAGVTQFPSHSVIEKGQTVTLRCDPISGHDNLYWYRRVMGKEIKFLLHFVKESKQDESGMPNNRFLAERTGGTYSTLKVQPAELEDSGVYFCASSSNLAKNIQYFGAGTRLSVL.

This clone was counted once. V gene TRBV30 combines with J gene TRBJ1-5; 8 bases map to TRBD1. The V gene's germline CDR1 is GTSNPN and CDR2 SVGIG (reference sequence). The CDR3 loop spans 14 amino acids. The V segment lost 5 bases and the J segment 6 bases; nucleotides outside the gene matches: 9. The CDR3 DNA reads TGTGCCTGGGAACAGGGACAGGAGGGTCAGCCCCAGCATTTT. Encoded protein: CAWEQGQEGQPQHF. Complete variable domain (other parts from reference TRBV30 and TRBJ1-5): SQTIHQWPATLVQPVGSPLSLECTVEGTSNPNLYWYRQAAGRGLQLLFYSVGIGQISSEVPQNLSASRPQDRQFILSSKKLLLSDSGFYLCAWEQGQEGQPQHFGDGTRLSIL.